The 30 T cell receptor beta chains below come from one sample, sequenced in a study of blood T cell repertoires in COVID-19. The data were produced by immunoSEQ multiplex PCR, yet TCRdb's version contains in-frame clones alone and is incomplete. The sample holds 50,000 to 70,000 clones, 84% seen once. The specimen was peripheral blood. The receptors stem from a man between 65 and 85 years old with active COVID-19.

The chain links TRBV12-5 to TRBJ2-7; no clear D gene. The CDR3 is 12 amino acids. Germline loops: CDR1 LGHNT, CDR2 FRNRAP. Trimming took 1 base from V and 6 from J, leaving 7 bases between them. CDR3 bases: TGTGCTAGTGGTTTGGATTACGGCGAGCAGTACTTC. It translates to CASGLDYGEQYF.

This clone occurred a few times. V and J are TRBV28 and TRBJ2-3; TRBD1 is a possible D gene (6 bases). V was trimmed by 6 bases and J by 3 bases, leaving 19 bases between them. This CDR3 is 16 amino acids long. In germline, CDR1 is MDHEN, CDR2 SYDVKM. The CDR3: CASRPPNRAGTDTQYF. CDR3 nucleotide sequence: TGTGCCAGCAGGCCTCCTAACAGGGCAGGGACAGATACGCAGTATTTT.

The table lists this clone with a count of one. The rearrangement joins TRBV6-5 to TRBJ2-3; TRBD2 matches 10 bases. J lost 1 base, V lost 10 bases, and 2 bases had no gene match. Germline CDR1 MNHEY, CDR2 SVGAGI. The CDR3 spans 13 residues. The DNA of the CDR3 is TGTGCCACCGGGACTAGCGGCACAGATACGCAGTATTTT. The encoded protein is CATGTSGTDTQYF.

The chain joins TRBV15 to TRBJ1-6, with D unclear. This CDR3 has 13 amino acids. Trimming took off 1 base at V and 7 bases at J, with 5 bases between the two ends. CDR1 LNHNV and CDR2 YYDKDF come from the germline V gene (reference sequence). As DNA, the CDR3 is TGTGCCACCAGCAGAGCCAGGAATTCACCCCTCCACTTT. It codes for CATSRARNSPLHF.

The chain combines TRBV19 with TRBJ1-2; D is perhaps TRBD1 (6 bases). Germline V gives CDR1 LNHDA, CDR2 SQIVND (reference sequence). V dropped 5 bases and J dropped 3 bases, with 16 bases sitting between them. The CDR3 totals 15 residues. The CDR3 reads CASSDPTTGYYGYTF. The DNA for the CDR3 is TGTGCCAGTAGTGACCCCACGACAGGATACTATGGCTACACCTTC.

V is TRBV6-5 and J is TRBJ2-1; a weak D match, TRBD2 (5 bases). Germline CDR1 is MNHEY and CDR2 is SVGAGI. V lost 0 bases, J lost 5 bases, and 8 bases lay in between. The CDR3 extends over 14 amino acids. CDR3 residues: CASSYSSGNNEQFF. CDR3 nucleotide sequence: TGTGCCAGCAGTTACTCGTCGGGAAACAATGAGCAGTTCTTC.

This rearrangement joins TRBV7-2 to TRBJ2-7; possibly TRBD2 for D (5 bases). Trimming pared 2 bases from V and 3 bases from J, leaving 11 bases between. Germline CDR1 reads SGHTA; CDR2 reads FQGNSA. The CDR3 is 14 residues long. CDR3 residues: CASSLRSGNYEQYF. As DNA, the CDR3 is TGTGCCAGCAGCTTACGTTCGGGGAACTACGAGCAGTACTTC.

The rearrangement links TRBV5-6 to TRBJ1-4; D might be TRBD1 (5 bases). CDR1 and CDR2 (germline): SGHDT, YYEEEE. V lost 2 bases to trimming and J lost 8 bases, with 16 bases between them. CDR3 length equals 15 residues. In nucleotides, the CDR3 is TGTGCCAGCAGCTTCGAAGGGGTATTAGGCGAAAAACTGTTTTTT. Translation gives CASSFEGVLGEKLFF.

The rearrangement joins TRBV14 to TRBJ2-1, with 12 bases aligning to TRBD2. Germline V CDR1 and CDR2: SGHDN, FVKESK. The junction had 1 base not matched to a gene; V was cut back by 5 bases and J by 2 bases. This CDR3 region has 15 residues. CDR3 residues: CASSWTSGTYNEQFF. DNA for the CDR3: TGTGCCAGCAGCTGGACTAGCGGGACCTACAATGAGCAGTTCTTC.

The gene calls are TRBV18 and TRBJ2-7, with 13 bases aligning to TRBD2. Trimming took 1 base from V and 5 from J; bases not matched to a gene: 2. The CDR3 has 15 amino acids. Per germline, CDR1 KGHSH and CDR2 LQKENI. CDR3 coding DNA: TGTGCCAGCTCACCACTCGGGACTAGCGGGGACGAGCAGTACTTC. Protein: CASSPLGTSGDEQYF.

This clone has a handful of counts. The chain has TRBV9 and TRBJ2-1; 9 positions agree with TRBD2. This CDR3 has 19 residues. The trim removed 0 bases at V and 6 bases at J, leaving 16 bases unmatched. The germline gives CDR1 SGDLS, CDR2 YYNGEE. The CDR3 is CASSVAGGGRAGQGNEQFF. CDR3 DNA sequence: TGTGCCAGCAGCGTAGCCGGTGGCGGGAGGGCCGGCCAGGGCAATGAGCAGTTCTTC.

The chain employs TRBV4-1 and TRBJ2-3; perhaps TRBD1 as D (5 bases). This CDR3 spans 13 amino acids. Trimming left V 1 base short and J 4 bases short, with 6 bases between. The germline CDR1 and CDR2 sequences are MGHRA and YSYEKL. The CDR3 DNA reads TGCGCCAGCAGCCAAGGCAGGGCAGATACGCAGTATTTT. Translating it yields CASSQGRADTQYF.

This clone was seen once. The chain combines TRBV7-9 with TRBJ2-3; D might be TRBD1 (5 bases). CDR3 length equals 15 residues. The V and J ends lost 3 bases and 2 bases respectively, with 12 bases between them. Per the germline V gene, CDR1 is SEHNR and CDR2 is FQNEAQ (reference sequence). The DNA for the CDR3 is TGTGCCAGCAGCTTTGCAGGGTTGCTCACAGATACGCAGTATTTT. Translating gives CASSFAGLLTDTQYF.

The rearrangement links TRBV28 to TRBJ2-5, with a weak D call TRBD1 (6 bases). Germline V gene data show CDR1 as MDHEN and CDR2 as SYDVKM. The CDR3 runs 14 residues. The V end lost 5 bases, the J end lost 7 bases, and 17 bases lay between the germline ends. CDR3 amino acids: CASSPGHASGTQYF. DNA for the CDR3: TGTGCCAGCAGTCCGGGACACGCTTCGGGGACCCAGTACTTC. The whole variable domain, remainder taken from reference TRBV28 and TRBJ2-5, is DVKVTQSSRYLVKRTGEKVFLECVQDMDHENMFWYRQDPGLGLRLIYFSYDVKMKEKGDIPEGYSVSREKKERFSLILESASTNQTSMYLCASSPGHASGTQYFGPGTRLLVL.

This chain connects TRBV28 to TRBJ1-6; no clear D. Per the germline V gene, CDR1 is MDHEN and CDR2 is SYDVKM. Trimming pared 5 bases from V and 5 bases from J, leaving 10 bases between. This CDR3 has 14 amino acids. The CDR3 nucleotides are TGTGCCAGCAGTAACCAAGAGAATAATTCACCCCTCCACTTT. It yields the protein CASSNQENNSPLHF. The variable domain in full, completed from reference TRBV28 and TRBJ1-6, reads DVKVTQSSRYLVKRTGEKVFLECVQDMDHENMFWYRQDPGLGLRLIYFSYDVKMKEKGDIPEGYSVSREKKERFSLILESASTNQTSMYLCASSNQENNSPLHFGNGTRLTVT.

The chain combines TRBV10-3 with TRBJ1-3, with a weak D call TRBD1 (6 bases). CDR1 and CDR2 from the germline V gene are ENHRY and SYGVKD. There are 11 residues in the CDR3. CDR3 bases: TGTGGGACAGCCTCTGGAAACACCATATATTTT. Amino acids: CGTASGNTIYF.

This clone was seen just once. The rearrangement links TRBV18 to TRBJ1-2, with D possibly matching TRBD1 (5 bases). The CDR3 contains 13 residues. Trimming removed 6 bases from V and 4 bases from J, with 12 bases in between. Looked up from germline, CDR1 is KGHSH and CDR2 is LQKENI. The CDR3 protein is CASSEGVRYGYTF. As DNA, the CDR3 is TGTGCCAGCTCTGAAGGGGTCCGCTATGGCTACACCTTC.

The rearrangement links TRBV28 to TRBJ2-3; TRBD2 matches at 8 bases. Losses at the gene ends were 4 bases for V and 3 bases for J; bases not matched to a gene: 3. This CDR3 spans 14 amino acids. Germline V CDR1 and CDR2: MDHEN, SYDVKM. The CDR3 loop reads CASSSGGLTDTQYF. CDR3 coding DNA: TGTGCCAGCAGTTCGGGGGGGCTTACAGATACGCAGTATTTT.

This sequence joins TRBV7-3 and TRBJ1-6; D remains ambiguous. The germline CDR1 and CDR2 sequences are SGHTA and FQGTGA. Trimming removed 3 bases from V and 6 bases from J, with 6 bases in between. The CDR3 contains 13 residues. CDR3 in amino acids: CASSFLPNSPLHF. CDR3 nucleotides: TGTGCCAGCAGCTTCCTCCCTAATTCACCCCTCCACTTT.

There are a few counts of this clone. The V call is TRBV7-6, the J call TRBJ1-3; perhaps TRBD1 as D (5 bases). Looked up from germline, CDR1 is SGHVS and CDR2 is FNYEAQ. Trimming took off 5 bases at V and 0 bases at J, with 14 bases between the two ends. The CDR3 length is 16 residues. The CDR3 nucleotides are TGTGCCAGCAGCCCGCGACAGCTTCTCTCTGGAAACACCATATATTTT. Translation: CASSPRQLLSGNTIYF.

The rearrangement links TRBV5-1 to TRBJ2-7; 10 nucleotides line up with TRBD2. Germline V gives CDR1 SGHRS, CDR2 YFSETQ. V gave up 0 bases and J gave up 3 bases; unmatched junction bases: 9. The CDR3 sequence is 17 residues long. The CDR3 DNA reads TGCGCCAGCAGCTTGGAGCCTAGCGGGAGCATCTACTACGAGCAGTACTTC. Its protein product is CASSLEPSGSIYYEQYF.

This chain uses TRBV3-1 (or the pseudogene TRBV3-2) with TRBJ2-5, with TRBD2 matching 11 bases. CDR3 size: 18 residues. The J segment lost 4 bases and the V segment lost 1 base, leaving 11 bases of the junction unmatched. Germline lookup yields CDR1 LGHDT and CDR2 YNNKEL (reference sequence). The CDR3, as DNA: TGTGCCAGCAGCCAAGGTCTTTTAGCGGGAGGGAGGGGAGAGACCCAGTACTTC. It yields the protein CASSQGLLAGGRGETQYF.

This chain uses TRBV7-2 with TRBJ2-5; tentative D call: TRBD2 (6 bases). The germline V gene has CDR1 SGHTA and CDR2 FQGNSA. V was shortened by 7 bases and J by 5 bases, with 11 bases between the two germline ends. CDR3 length equals 12 residues. Here the CDR3 reads CASTRRGETQYF. The CDR3 nucleotides read TGTGCCAGCACCCGCCGGGGGGAGACCCAGTACTTC. The complete variable domain, with remaining parts taken from reference TRBV7-2 and TRBJ2-5, reads GAGVSQSPSNKVTEKGKDVELRCDPISGHTALYWYRQSLGQGLEFLIYFQGNSAPDKSGLPSDRFSAERTGGSVSTLTIQRTQQEDSAVYLCASTRRGETQYFGPGTRLLVL.

This clone was counted many times. This chain connects TRBV15 to TRBJ2-7; 7 bases fit TRBD1. The CDR3 spans 15 residues. Looked up from germline, CDR1 is LNHNV and CDR2 is YYDKDF (reference sequence). V lost 5 bases, J lost 0 bases, and 7 bases stayed unmatched. In DNA, the CDR3 is TGTGCCACCAGCTCCCAGACAGGGACCTCCTACGAGCAGTACTTC. This translates into CATSSQTGTSYEQYF.

This clone was seen a single time. In nucleotides, the CDR3 is TGTGCCAGCAGCCCGCGGGGGCAAGAGACCCAGTACTTC. Translated, it gives CASSPRGQETQYF. This chain connects TRBV5-4 to TRBJ2-5; 7 bases line up with TRBD2. This CDR3 region has 13 residues. The ends lost 4 bases at V and 2 bases at J; junction bases unmatched: 2. Germline loops: CDR1 SGHNT, CDR2 YYREEE (reference sequence).

The V call is TRBV12-3 or TRBV12-4, the J call TRBJ1-5; D is ambiguous. Trimming left V 6 bases short and J 4 bases short, with 10 bases between. This CDR3 spans 13 amino acids. CDR3 residues: CASSPQVNQPQHF. The CDR3 DNA follows: TGTGCCAGCAGCCCCCAGGTTAATCAGCCCCAGCATTTT.

This clone has a single count. The V and J genes are TRBV7-2 and TRBJ2-1; 11 nucleotides agree with TRBD2. V shed 2 bases and J 2 bases; nucleotides not matched to a gene: 2. The CDR3 sequence is 16 residues long. Germline values: CDR1 SGHTA, CDR2 FQGNSA. The CDR3 sequence: CASSLFSGRAYNEQFF. The CDR3 coding sequence is TGTGCCAGCAGCTTATTTAGCGGGAGGGCCTACAATGAGCAGTTCTTC.

The chain carries TRBV7-9 and TRBJ1-2, with 8 bases that match TRBD1. Germline V gene lookup returns CDR1 SEHNR and CDR2 FQNEAQ (reference sequence). The CDR3 contains 17 residues. Germline trimming cut 3 bases from V and 8 bases from J; bases unmatched to any gene: 17. The CDR3 spells CASSFLMDRASMYGYTF. The CDR3 bases are TGTGCCAGCAGCTTCCTAATGGACAGGGCTTCTATGTACGGCTACACCTTC.

Regarding this clone: This same CDR3 is encoded by further DNA sequences in the sample. CDR3 nucleotide sequence: TGCAGTGCTAGTAGGACTAGCAGTGAGCAGTTCTTC. Its translation: CSASRTSSEQFF. The chain employs TRBV20-1 and TRBJ2-1; 8 bases map to TRBD2. V lost 3 bases to trimming and J lost 9 bases; unmatched junction nucleotides: 4. Germline assignment: CDR1 DFQATT and CDR2 SNEGSKA (reference sequence). CDR3 length equals 12 residues.

The V gene is TRBV4-3, the J gene TRBJ1-5; maybe TRBD1 (6 bases). V lost 4 bases and J lost 7, with 11 bases in between. Germline-derived CDR1 and CDR2 are LGHNA and YSLEER. The CDR3 covers 13 residues. For the CDR3, the DNA is TGCGCCAGCAGCCTCGTTGGGGGCCAGCCCCAGCATTTT. It translates to CASSLVGGQPQHF.